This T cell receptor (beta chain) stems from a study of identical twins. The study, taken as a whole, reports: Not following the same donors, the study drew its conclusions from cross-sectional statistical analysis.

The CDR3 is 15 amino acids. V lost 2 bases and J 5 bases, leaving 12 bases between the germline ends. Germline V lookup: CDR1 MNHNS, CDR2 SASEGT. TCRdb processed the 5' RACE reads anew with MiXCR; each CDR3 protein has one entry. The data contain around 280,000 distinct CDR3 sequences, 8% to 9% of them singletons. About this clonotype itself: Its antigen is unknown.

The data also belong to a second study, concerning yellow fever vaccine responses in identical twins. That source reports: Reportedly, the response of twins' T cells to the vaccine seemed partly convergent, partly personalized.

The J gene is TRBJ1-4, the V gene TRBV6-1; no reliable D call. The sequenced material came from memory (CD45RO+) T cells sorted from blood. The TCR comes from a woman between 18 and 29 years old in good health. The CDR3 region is CASSERLGSNEKLFF. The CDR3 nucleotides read TGTGCCAGCAGTGAACGTTTGGGATCCAATGAAAAACTGTTTTTT.